These 19 T cell receptor beta chains were all obtained from the same sample, sequenced in a study of cytomegalovirus exposure and HLA in healthy donors. Sequencing was performed with immunoSEQ multiplex PCR; in TCRdb, only in-frame clones are kept and a portion is missing. This sample has tens of thousands of clones, with roughly 90% found just once. Sequenced sample: PBMCs. The source of these receptors is a man aged 18 to 30 in good health and CMV-seronegative.

The chain's CDR3 is CASWNRSTEAFF. In DNA, the CDR3 is TGTGCCAGTTGGAACCGGAGCACTGAAGCTTTCTTT. The rearrangement uses TRBV28 and TRBJ1-1; D remains ambiguous. The V end was cut by 9 bases, the J end by 4 bases, with 12 bases between. Looked up from germline, CDR1 is MDHEN and CDR2 is SYDVKM. The CDR3 spans 12 residues.

The J gene is TRBJ2-7, the V gene TRBV11-2, with 8 bases aligning to TRBD2. Germline loops: CDR1 SGHAT, CDR2 FQNNGV. The J segment lost 8 bases and the V segment lost 2 bases, leaving 5 bases of the junction unmatched. The CDR3 is 13 amino acids. DNA for the CDR3: TGTGCCAGCAGCTTAACGGGAGGGCCGAAGCAGTACTTC. It yields the protein CASSLTGGPKQYF.

This rearrangement joins TRBV27 to TRBJ2-7; D remains unclear. The CDR3 is 13 amino acids. V gave up 3 bases and J gave up 5 bases, with 11 bases separating them. Germline values: CDR1 MNHEY, CDR2 SMNVEV (reference sequence). CDR3: CASSLRSLNEQYF. CDR3 in DNA: TGTGCCAGCAGTTTGAGGAGCTTAAACGAGCAGTACTTC.

This chain joins TRBV6-5 and TRBJ2-1; the match to TRBD2 covers 11 bases. J gave up 8 bases and V 4 bases, and 7 bases lay outside the gene matches. The germline V gene encodes CDR1 MNHEY and CDR2 SVGAGI. The CDR3 has 15 amino acids. The CDR3 bases are TGTGCCAGCAGTTCCACACTAGCGGGAGTCGATGAGCAGTTCTTC. Translation gives CASSSTLAGVDEQFF.

The chain uses TRBV11-2 and TRBJ2-1; 9 bases match TRBD1. V gave up 3 bases and J gave up 9 bases; unmatched junction bases: 12. Per germline, CDR1 SGHAT and CDR2 FQNNGV. This CDR3 is built from 16 residues. CDR3 in DNA: TGTGCCAGCAGCTTGGCCCCGAGGGACAGGGTGAGTGAGCAGTTCTTC. This sequence encodes CASSLAPRDRVSEQFF.

The chain employs TRBV27 and TRBJ2-1; D may be TRBD2 (7 bases). Per the germline V gene, CDR1 is MNHEY and CDR2 is SMNVEV (reference sequence). V lost 5 bases and J 10 bases, leaving 15 bases between the germline ends. The CDR3 length is 13 residues. The CDR3 DNA sequence: TGTGCCAGCAGTCCCCCGGGGGGCCGGGAGCAGTTCTTC. Amino acid sequence: CASSPPGGREQFF.

This clone was counted once. The rearrangement joins TRBV15 to TRBJ1-5; 9 nucleotides align to TRBD1. With 1 base clipped from V and 2 bases from J, the junction kept 9 bases outside the gene matches. CDR1 and CDR2 from the germline V gene are LNHNV and YYDKDF (reference sequence). This CDR3 region has 18 residues. The CDR3 DNA sequence: TGTGCCACCAGCAGAGGGACAGGGGTTGGAAAGGGCAATCAGCCCCAGCATTTT. Its translation is CATSRGTGVGKGNQPQHF. Variable domain in full (rest from reference TRBV15 and TRBJ1-5): DAMVIQNPRYQVTQFGKPVTLSCSQTLNHNVMYWYQQKSSQAPKLLFHYYDKDFNNEADTPDNFQSRRPNTSFCFLDIRSPGLGDTAMYLCATSRGTGVGKGNQPQHFGDGTRLSIL.

V and J are TRBV4-1 and TRBJ2-1; D is perhaps TRBD1 (6 bases). Between the trimmed V and J ends, which lost 1 base and 7 bases, there was a span of 20 bases. There are 17 residues in the CDR3. Germline values: CDR1 MGHRA, CDR2 YSYEKL. CDR3 sequence (DNA): TGCGCCAGCAGCCAAGGGTGGAACAGGGTCTCTGGGAATGAGCAGTTCTTC. Protein: CASSQGWNRVSGNEQFF.

This chain joins TRBV6-5 and TRBJ1-1, with D unclear. Germline values: CDR1 MNHEY, CDR2 SVGAGI. Trimming took 5 bases from V and 11 from J, leaving 15 bases between them. The CDR3 length is 12 residues. The CDR3 reads CASSNTPIFAFF. CDR3 DNA sequence: TGTGCCAGCAGTAACACCCCCATTTTCGCTTTCTTT.

In its sample, this clone was seen a few times. The chain links TRBV27 to TRBJ2-1; 7 bases agree with TRBD2. The CDR3 sequence is 13 residues long. After removal of 4 bases from V and 9 bases from J, the junction contained 6 bases not matched to a gene. The germline V gene encodes CDR1 MNHEY and CDR2 SMNVEV (reference sequence). CDR3 coding DNA: TGTGCCAGCAGTTGGCAGGCGGGGGTTGAGCAGTTCTTC. This translates into CASSWQAGVEQFF.

V and J are TRBV2 and TRBJ2-7; 8 positions agree with TRBD2. V was pared by 4 bases and J by 2 bases, with 1 base of the junction left unmatched. Germline V gene data show CDR1 as SNHLY and CDR2 as FYNNEI. The CDR3 consists of 13 residues. CDR3 protein: CASSAGGPYEQYF. CDR3 DNA: TGTGCCAGCAGTGCGGGAGGGCCCTACGAGCAGTACTTC.

The J gene is TRBJ1-3, the V gene TRBV2; D unclear. This CDR3 contains 13 residues. Germline CDR1 and CDR2: SNHLY and FYNNEI. The V end lost 7 bases, the J end lost 5 bases, and 12 bases lay between the germline ends. CDR3 nucleotides: TGTGCCAGCAATGGCGGAGGAAGAAACACCATATATTTT. Its translation: CASNGGGRNTIYF.

The chain links TRBV7-3 to TRBJ2-2, with D possibly TRBD1 on 5 matching bases. The CDR3 totals 13 residues. V lost 0 bases, J lost 6 bases, and 5 bases lay in between. Germline V gene data show CDR1 as SGHTA and CDR2 as FQGTGA. CDR3 sequence reads: CASSLTGPGELFF. CDR3 nucleotides: TGTGCCAGCAGCTTAACGGGGCCCGGGGAGCTGTTTTTT.

The chain combines TRBV28 with TRBJ2-3, with D possibly matching TRBD1 (5 bases). Trimming pared 2 bases from V and 4 bases from J, leaving 13 bases between. Germline V gives CDR1 MDHEN, CDR2 SYDVKM. The CDR3 is made up of 15 amino acids. CDR3 region: CASSLGALSADTQYF. CDR3 nucleotides: TGTGCCAGCAGTTTAGGGGCGTTAAGCGCAGATACGCAGTATTTT. Full variable domain (outside the CDR3, taken from reference TRBV28 and TRBJ2-3): DVKVTQSSRYLVKRTGEKVFLECVQDMDHENMFWYRQDPGLGLRLIYFSYDVKMKEKGDIPEGYSVSREKKERFSLILESASTNQTSMYLCASSLGALSADTQYFGPGTRLTVL.

The chain joins TRBV4-1 to TRBJ2-7; the match to TRBD2 covers 7 bases. Germline CDR1 is MGHRA and CDR2 is YSYEKL. J lost 6 bases, V lost 1 base, and 9 bases had no gene match. The CDR3 is 15 amino acids. The CDR3 DNA reads TGCGCCAGCAGCCAAGGGGAACCGGGACTACGCGAGCAGTACTTC. Its translation: CASSQGEPGLREQYF.

The rearrangement joins TRBV10-2 to TRBJ2-7; 8 bases map to TRBD1. From germline, CDR1 is WSHSY and CDR2 SAAADI. This CDR3 spans 15 amino acids. V was clipped by 3 bases and J by 2 bases; unmatched bases: 6. The CDR3 region is CASSERTGFPYEQYF. The DNA of the CDR3 is TGCGCCAGCAGTGAACGGACAGGGTTTCCCTACGAGCAGTACTTC.

The chain is built from TRBV25-1 and TRBJ1-4; D is uncertain. Germline V gene data show CDR1 as MGHDK and CDR2 as SYGVNS. This CDR3 is 14 amino acids long. The germline V and J ends were trimmed by 3 bases and 6 bases, with 11 bases remaining between them. The CDR3 bases are TGTGCCAGCAGTGAGATCGGTGGTCATGAAAAACTGTTTTTT. It yields the protein CASSEIGGHEKLFF.

The chain links TRBV2 to TRBJ2-2; D is unclear. CDR1 SNHLY and CDR2 FYNNEI come from the germline V gene. The CDR3 is made up of 13 amino acids. Trimming took 3 bases from V and 3 from J, leaving 5 bases between them. CDR3 nucleotides: TGTGCCAGCAGTGAGAGTTACACCGGGGAGCTGTTTTTT. Its translation is CASSESYTGELFF.

The rearrangement links TRBV2 to TRBJ1-4; D remains unclear. V lost 1 base and J 10 bases, leaving 19 bases between the germline ends. The length of the CDR3 is 16 residues. Germline assignment: CDR1 SNHLY and CDR2 FYNNEI. As DNA, the CDR3 is TGTGCCAGCAGTGAAGACAGCCCCATGGGTCTCGGAAAACTGTTTTTT. The encoded protein is CASSEDSPMGLGKLFF.